This passage covers 2 T cell receptor beta chains from one sample sequenced in a study of CD8+ T cells in alopecia areata. Sequencing used cDNA as its template, made by extracting RNA and reverse transcribing it. The table came from immunoSEQ multiplex PCR; TCRdb's copy has only in-frame clones and leaves some out. The sample has approximately 150,000 clones, less than 65% seen once. The sample taken for sequencing was CD8+ T cells sorted from blood. These receptors were taken from a human donor in good health.

The chain recombines TRBV28 with TRBJ2-5, with D perhaps being TRBD1 or TRBD2 (7 bases each). CDR3 length: 13 amino acids. From germline, CDR1 is MDHEN and CDR2 SYDVKM. V was trimmed by 7 bases and J by 4 bases, leaving 13 bases between them. In DNA, the CDR3 is TGTGCCAGCACCTCAGGGGGGGTAGAGACCCAGTACTTC. Its protein product is CASTSGGVETQYF.

V and J are TRBV27 and TRBJ2-1; TRBD2 aligns across 7 bases. The CDR3 loop spans 16 amino acids. Looked up from germline, CDR1 is MNHEY and CDR2 is SMNVEV (reference sequence). With 5 bases clipped from V and 9 bases from J, the junction kept 16 bases outside the gene matches. CDR3 loop: CASSPSKRAGVGEQFF. CDR3 sequence (DNA): TGTGCCAGCAGTCCCTCCAAGCGGGCGGGAGTTGGTGAGCAGTTCTTC.